The T cell receptor beta chain under discussion was sequenced for a study of T cell repertoires in cytomegalovirus infection. Turning to the study itself: It can be stated that public TCR beta signatures indicated CMV infection as well as a matching HLA type. The study, taken as a whole, reports: HLA-C-restricted CMV-specific TCR beta clonotypes prevailed in the ex vivo response.

In the case of this clonotype: As yet, its antigen is unknown.

Germline CDR1 is LGHNA and CDR2 is YSLEER. Trimming took off 2 bases at V and 0 bases at J, with 10 bases between the two ends. The CDR3 covers 15 residues. TCRdb re-derived calls from the reads in MiXCR, one entry per CDR3 protein. The sample consists of around 530,000 distinct CDR3 sequences, more than 25% of them appearing once. The chain employs TRBV4-3 and TRBJ1-1; D possibly corresponds to TRBD1 (5 bases). The clonotype comes from a human donor in good health (CMV status not recorded). Some clones in this sample may be carry-over from other donors' samples. Sequencing used PBMCs. As DNA, the CDR3 is TGCGCCAGCAGCCAATTGAACAGGATGAACACTGAAGCTTTCTTT. Translation gives CASSQLNRMNTEAFF.